Below, 16 T cell receptor beta chains from the same sample are listed, as sequenced in a study of OX40 agonist ivuxolimab in advanced cancers. Sequencing was performed with immunoSEQ multiplex PCR; in TCRdb, only in-frame clones are kept and a portion is missing. The table shows 91,000 or so clones, with about nine tenths occurring only once. The sequences come from CD4+ or CD8+ T cells sorted from blood, collected in a trial of the OX40 agonist ivuxolimab. The receptors originated from an adult with an advanced solid tumor such as melanoma, head and neck, liver or kidney cancer.

The V gene is TRBV19, the J gene TRBJ1-5; 7 bases line up with TRBD1. V trimming: 7 bases; J trimming: 4 bases; junction bases outside the gene matches: 7. The CDR3 length is 14 residues. Germline lookup yields CDR1 LNHDA and CDR2 SQIVND (reference sequence). CDR3 loop: CASTPRQGNQPQHF. As DNA, the CDR3 is TGTGCCAGTACACCCCGACAGGGAAATCAGCCCCAGCATTTT.

The J gene is TRBJ1-4, the V gene TRBV6-6, with D maybe TRBD1 (6 bases). The germline gives CDR1 MNHNY, CDR2 SVGAGI (reference sequence). The ends were cut back, 8 bases at V and 10 bases at J, with 20 bases in the middle. The CDR3 is 14 residues long. The CDR3 reads CASAREQGNVKLFF. CDR3 DNA sequence: TGTGCCAGCGCCCGGGAACAGGGAAACGTAAAACTGTTTTTT.

The chain couples TRBV5-1 to TRBJ1-5, with D maybe TRBD1 (6 bases). Trimming removed 4 bases at V and 5 bases at J, with 13 bases between. The germline V gene has CDR1 SGHRS and CDR2 YFSETQ. This CDR3 comprises 14 residues. This chain's CDR3 is CASSQTTGDQPQHF. The CDR3 region has the DNA TGCGCCAGCAGCCAGACGACAGGAGATCAGCCCCAGCATTTT.

V is TRBV6-5 and J is TRBJ2-5; 13 bases agree with TRBD2. After removal of 6 bases from V and 3 bases from J, the junction contained 4 bases not matched to a gene. This CDR3 has 15 residues. The germline CDR1 and CDR2 sequences are MNHEY and SVGAGI. CDR3 protein: CASRKLAGGEETQYF. CDR3 DNA: TGTGCCAGCAGAAAACTAGCGGGAGGGGAAGAGACCCAGTACTTC.

The chain is built from TRBV6-1 and TRBJ1-2; D is uncertain. The germline V gene has CDR1 MNHNS and CDR2 SASEGT. Trimming shortened V by 0 bases and J by 0 bases, and 8 bases separated the two germline ends. This CDR3 contains 15 residues. The CDR3 is CASSEALTANYGYTF. CDR3 nucleotides: TGTGCCAGCAGTGAAGCACTTACCGCTAACTATGGCTACACCTTC.

The V gene is TRBV7-2, the J gene TRBJ1-1; D not certain. The CDR3 has 15 residues. The germline V gene encodes CDR1 SGHTA and CDR2 FQGNSA. V lost 2 bases and J 3 bases, leaving 13 bases between the germline ends. The CDR3 bases are TGTGCCAGCAGCTTATCCCCGGGTGCGGACACTGAAGCTTTCTTT. This sequence encodes CASSLSPGADTEAFF.

The count of this clone is one. The V and J genes are TRBV16 and TRBJ2-2; tentatively, D is TRBD2 (6 bases). V dropped 4 bases and J dropped 1 base, with 10 bases sitting between them. Germline CDR1 is KGHSY and CDR2 is FQNENV. This CDR3 spans 15 amino acids. DNA for the CDR3: TGTGCCAGCAGCCTCCGGGGGTTGAACACCGGGGAGCTGTTTTTT. It codes for CASSLRGLNTGELFF. The variable domain in full, with the rest retrieved from reference TRBV16 and TRBJ2-2, is GEEVAQTPKHLVRGEGQKAKLYCAPIKGHSYVFWYQQVLKNEFKFLISFQNENVFDETGMPKERFSAKCLPNSPCSLEIQATKLEDSAVYFCASSLRGLNTGELFFGEGSRLTVL.

J is TRBJ2-5 and V is TRBV7-3; tentatively, D is TRBD2 (6 bases). This CDR3 region has 14 residues. CDR1 and CDR2 (germline): SGHTA, FQGTGA. The V end was cut by 5 bases, the J end by 0 bases, with 10 bases between. The CDR3 bases are TGTGCCAGCAGCCTCGGGGGAAACCAAGAGACCCAGTACTTC. Its protein is CASSLGGNQETQYF.

In DNA form, the CDR3 reads TGTGCCAGCACGGGACTCCCCGGGACCCAGTACTTC. Protein product: CASTGLPGTQYF. V usage is TRBV2 and J usage is TRBJ2-5; D is possibly TRBD2 (6 bases). CDR1 and CDR2 from the germline V gene are SNHLY and FYNNEI. V dropped 7 bases and J dropped 7 bases, with 13 bases sitting between them. The CDR3 has 12 amino acids.

This clone was picked up one time. The chain has TRBV5-1 and TRBJ1-1; no firm D call. The CDR3 consists of 14 residues. V was shortened by 4 bases and J by 4 bases, with 14 bases between the two germline ends. CDR1 and CDR2 from the germline V gene are SGHRS and YFSETQ. CDR3 nucleotides: TGCGCCAGCAGCCCGCATTTAGTCGCCACTGAAGCTTTCTTT. This encodes CASSPHLVATEAFF. Supplemented by reference TRBV5-1 and TRBJ1-1, the full variable domain reads KAGVTQTPRYLIKTRGQQVTLSCSPISGHRSVSWYQQTPGQGLQFLFEYFSETQRNKGNFPGRFSGRQFSNSRSEMNVSTLELGDSALYLCASSPHLVATEAFFGQGTRLTVV.

The chain combines TRBV6-5 with TRBJ2-2; 7 bases agree with TRBD2. Trimming at V came to 1 base and at J to 7 bases, leaving 9 bases not matched to a gene. The germline CDR1 and CDR2 sequences are MNHEY and SVGAGI. The CDR3 runs to 16 residues. The CDR3 spells CASSYLGGGSNGELFF. As DNA, the CDR3 is TGTGCCAGCAGTTACTTGGGTGGCGGGAGTAACGGGGAGCTGTTTTTT.

The V and J genes are TRBV5-1 and TRBJ1-3; possible D gene TRBD1, 6 bases. V shed 0 bases and J shed 1 base, with 8 bases lying between them. CDR1 and CDR2 (germline): SGHRS, YFSETQ. The CDR3 sequence is 15 residues long. CDR3 loop: CASSLDRASGNTIYF. CDR3 in DNA: TGCGCCAGCAGCTTGGACAGGGCGTCTGGAAACACCATATATTTT.

The chain recombines TRBV7-8 with TRBJ2-7, with 10 bases lining up with TRBD2. Germline V gene sequence: CDR1 SGHVS, CDR2 FQNEAQ. The CDR3 spans 12 residues. The ends lost 5 bases at V and 6 bases at J; junction bases unmatched: 1. The CDR3 DNA is TGTGCCAGCAGCCGACTAGCGGGCGAGCAGTACTTC. Translation gives CASSRLAGEQYF.

This clone was found once. The chain recombines TRBV18 with TRBJ2-7, with 7 bases aligning to TRBD1. CDR3 size: 15 residues. CDR1 is KGHSH and CDR2 is LQKENI in the germline V gene. Losses at the gene ends were 3 bases for V and 3 bases for J; bases not matched to a gene: 8. As DNA, the CDR3 is TGTGCCAGCTCACCCCGGACGGGACAGCTCTACGAGCAGTACTTC. It translates to CASSPRTGQLYEQYF.

A single count supports this clone. The V and J genes are TRBV6-1 and TRBJ1-2; a possible D gene is TRBD1 (6 bases). This CDR3 has 15 amino acids. Trimming pared 2 bases from V and 2 bases from J, leaving 12 bases between. Germline V gives CDR1 MNHNS, CDR2 SASEGT. The CDR3: CASSENNGGNYGYTF. CDR3 DNA sequence: TGTGCCAGCAGTGAAAACAACGGGGGCAACTATGGCTACACCTTC.

This clone was detected once. One end of the junction is discordant with germline, which a read error may explain. The chain employs TRBV7-7 and TRBJ2-7; 8 bases agree with TRBD1. CDR1 is SSHAT, CDR2 FNYEAQ, per germline (reference sequence). The CDR3 loop spans 15 amino acids. DNA of the CDR3: TGTGCTAGCAGCTTAGCACCACAGGGGGTCTCCGAGCAGTACTTC. Its translation: CASSLAPQGVSEQYF.